These 26 T cell receptor beta chains came from one sample sequenced in a study of control samples from healthy donors and cancer patients. Clones were sequenced by immunoSEQ multiplex PCR, and TCRdb holds only the in-frame ones, with some missing. The data show 88,000 or so clones, with around 94% seen just once and roughly 5% held by the top ten. Sequenced sample: blood. Source of these receptors: a woman aged 18-29 years in good health.

The chain recombines TRBV6-5 with TRBJ2-1, with D maybe TRBD1 (5 bases). Germline values: CDR1 MNHEY, CDR2 SVGAGI. This CDR3 is built from 13 residues. V gave up 7 bases and J gave up 0 bases, with 7 bases separating them. CDR3 loop: CASTTVSYNEQFF. In DNA, the CDR3 is TGTGCCAGCACGACAGTCTCCTACAATGAGCAGTTCTTC.

This chain joins TRBV14 and TRBJ1-1; D is uncertain. The V gene's germline CDR1 is SGHDN and CDR2 FVKESK. The CDR3 is made up of 13 amino acids. V lost 4 bases, J lost 2 bases, and 8 bases lay in between. CDR3 in DNA: TGTGCCAGCAGCCGGTGGATAAACACTGAAGCTTTCTTT. Protein: CASSRWINTEAFF. Using reference TRBV14 and TRBJ1-1 for the parts outside the CDR3, the full variable domain is EAGVTQFPSHSVIEKGQTVTLRCDPISGHDNLYWYRRVMGKEIKFLLHFVKESKQDESGMPNNRFLAERTGGTYSTLKVQPAELEDSGVYFCASSRWINTEAFFGQGTRLTVV.

The chain combines TRBV5-6 with TRBJ1-5; D unresolved. Germline V gives CDR1 SGHDT, CDR2 YYEEEE. With 0 bases removed from V and 4 bases from J, the gap between germline ends came to 5 bases. The CDR3 is made up of 13 amino acids. This CDR3 reads CASSLGPNQPQHF. CDR3 DNA sequence: TGTGCCAGCAGCTTGGGGCCTAATCAGCCCCAGCATTTT.

The gene calls are TRBV2 and TRBJ1-3; maybe TRBD1 (6 bases). V was pared by 8 bases and J by 0 bases, with 11 bases between. The CDR3 is made up of 14 amino acids. Germline V gene lookup returns CDR1 SNHLY and CDR2 FYNNEI. The CDR3 nucleotides are TGTGCCAGCGCCGACAGGAGCTCTGGAAACACCATATATTTT. Amino acids: CASADRSSGNTIYF.

The chain is built from TRBV2 and TRBJ1-2; D call uncertain. Deletions cut 1 base from V and 0 bases from J, with 9 bases between. The CDR3 contains 15 residues. Germline V gives CDR1 SNHLY, CDR2 FYNNEI. CDR3 protein: CASSEVGRANYGYTF. The CDR3 bases are TGTGCCAGCAGTGAAGTTGGCCGAGCTAACTATGGCTACACCTTC.

The J gene is TRBJ1-5, the V gene TRBV7-9; D unresolved. Trimming removed 1 base from V and 1 base from J, with 11 bases in between. The germline gives CDR1 SEHNR, CDR2 FQNEAQ (reference sequence). This CDR3 comprises 16 residues. CDR3 sequence reads: CASSLDSAASNQPQHF. In DNA, the CDR3 is TGTGCCAGCAGCTTAGATAGTGCGGCCAGCAATCAGCCCCAGCATTTT.

The gene calls are TRBV7-3 and TRBJ1-1; tentative D call: TRBD1 (5 bases). This CDR3 spans 14 amino acids. Trimming shortened V by 2 bases and J by 3 bases, and 10 bases separated the two germline ends. Germline assignment: CDR1 SGHTA and CDR2 FQGTGA. Here the CDR3 reads CASSLAGADTEAFF. CDR3 DNA: TGTGCCAGCAGCTTAGCCGGGGCGGACACTGAAGCTTTCTTT. Together with reference TRBV7-3 and TRBJ1-1, the CDR3 gives the full variable domain: GAGVSQTPSNKVTEKGKYVELRCDPISGHTALYWYRQSLGQGPEFLIYFQGTGAADDSGLPNDRFFAVRPEGSVSTLKIQRTERGDSAVYLCASSLAGADTEAFFGQGTRLTVV.

This clone was detected only once. The gene calls are TRBV11-2 and TRBJ1-1; possible D gene TRBD1, 5 bases. There are 14 residues in the CDR3. V dropped 4 bases and J dropped 1 base, with 10 bases sitting between them. Germline loops: CDR1 SGHAT, CDR2 FQNNGV. The CDR3 protein is CASSSQGANTEAFF. The CDR3 DNA follows: TGTGCCAGCAGCTCGCAGGGAGCGAACACTGAAGCTTTCTTT.

The CDR3 sequence is CASSPIFRSTDTQYF. The CDR3 region has the DNA TGCGCCAGCAGTCCAATCTTCCGCAGCACAGATACGCAGTATTTT. V and J are TRBV5-1 and TRBJ2-3; D unclear. The CDR3 runs 15 residues. V was trimmed by 5 bases and J by 0 bases, leaving 13 bases between them. In germline, CDR1 is SGHRS, CDR2 YFSETQ.

This clone has just one count. This rearrangement joins TRBV28 to TRBJ2-2, with D tentatively TRBD1 (5 bases). The ends were cut back, 5 bases at V and 4 bases at J, with 20 bases in the middle. Per germline, CDR1 MDHEN and CDR2 SYDVKM. CDR3 size: 17 residues. The CDR3 spells CASSPNPDRFATGELFF. DNA of the CDR3: TGTGCCAGCAGTCCCAACCCCGACAGATTCGCCACCGGGGAGCTGTTTTTT. The variable domain in full, with the rest retrieved from reference TRBV28 and TRBJ2-2, is DVKVTQSSRYLVKRTGEKVFLECVQDMDHENMFWYRQDPGLGLRLIYFSYDVKMKEKGDIPEGYSVSREKKERFSLILESASTNQTSMYLCASSPNPDRFATGELFFGEGSRLTVL.

J is TRBJ1-1 and V is TRBV19; D gene unclear. The CDR3 is made up of 14 amino acids. Trimming removed 7 bases at V and 6 bases at J, with 18 bases between. CDR1 is LNHDA, CDR2 SQIVND, per germline (reference sequence). The CDR3 DNA is TGTGCCAGTAAAGGTCCGGGCCCGGGCGCTGAAGCTTTCTTT. This encodes CASKGPGPGAEAFF.

The chain couples TRBV18 to TRBJ1-5; D is perhaps TRBD1 (5 bases). Trimming removed 1 base from V and 0 bases from J, with 10 bases in between. This CDR3 is 16 amino acids long. From germline, CDR1 is KGHSH and CDR2 LQKENI. As DNA, the CDR3 is TGTGCCAGCTCACCACTCGGGGCAAATAGCAATCAGCCCCAGCATTTT. Protein sequence: CASSPLGANSNQPQHF.

This chain links TRBV7-2 with TRBJ2-5, with 8 nucleotides matching TRBD1. CDR3 length: 14 amino acids. V lost 2 bases to trimming and J lost 1 base; unmatched junction nucleotides: 0. Germline lookup yields CDR1 SGHTA and CDR2 FQGNSA. Written as DNA, the CDR3 is TGTGCCAGCAGCTTAACAGGGGGCCAAGAGACCCAGTACTTC. Protein: CASSLTGGQETQYF.

The chain couples TRBV28 to TRBJ2-7; 7 nucleotides match TRBD1. V gave up 6 bases and J gave up 5 bases; unmatched junction bases: 10. The CDR3 loop spans 14 amino acids. CDR1 and CDR2 (germline): MDHEN, SYDVKM. The DNA of the CDR3 is TGTGCCAGCAGCGTGACAGGGACGTCCCACGAGCAGTACTTC. Amino acid sequence: CASSVTGTSHEQYF.

This chain connects TRBV5-1 to TRBJ1-1; D is unresolved. Germline CDR1 reads SGHRS; CDR2 reads YFSETQ. The CDR3 is made up of 14 amino acids. With 4 bases removed from V and 1 base from J, the gap between germline ends came to 11 bases. The CDR3 DNA sequence: TGCGCCAGCAGCGAGGACGGTTGGAACACTGAAGCTTTCTTT. Translated, it gives CASSEDGWNTEAFF.

A remark on this clone: Germline and junction disagree at one end, which may indicate a read error. This chain connects TRBV7-2 to TRBJ1-4, with D perhaps TRBD1 (5 bases). The CDR3 runs to 12 residues. CDR1 and CDR2 from the germline V gene are SGHTA and FQGNSA. CDR3 in DNA: TGTGCCAGCAGCCCTCAGGGAGAAAACCTGTTTTTT. It encodes CASSPQGENLFF.

The J gene is TRBJ2-4, the V gene TRBV11-2; D tentatively reads TRBD1 or TRBD2 (5 bases each). Looked up from germline, CDR1 is SGHAT and CDR2 is FQNNGV. The CDR3 totals 16 residues. V was pared by 1 base and J by 0 bases, with 10 bases between. The CDR3 DNA sequence: TGTGCCAGCAGCTTAGGGCGAGGGGTAGCCAAAAACATTCAGTACTTC. Protein: CASSLGRGVAKNIQYF.

This clone has a single count. The chain combines TRBV5-1 with TRBJ1-2, with a tentative D call TRBD1 (6 bases). Trimming shortened V by 4 bases and J by 4 bases, and 14 bases separated the two germline ends. The CDR3 loop spans 14 amino acids. Germline CDR1 and CDR2: SGHRS and YFSETQ. CDR3 sequence (DNA): TGCGCCAGCAGCGGAAACCCAGGGGCCTATGGCTACACCTTC. Its protein is CASSGNPGAYGYTF.

This clone occurred once. The rearrangement links TRBV6-5 to TRBJ1-6; 7 bases line up with TRBD1. The V gene's germline CDR1 is MNHEY and CDR2 SVGAGI. This CDR3 comprises 15 residues. The V segment lost 2 bases and the J segment 9 bases; nucleotides outside the gene matches: 7. The DNA of the CDR3 is TGTGCCAGCAGTTACCGCGGACAGGCTCTTTCACCCCTCCACTTT. This gives the protein CASSYRGQALSPLHF.

As to this clone: Relative to the germline gene, one junction end is altered; a read error may explain this. Other DNA sequences of this sample code for an identical CDR3. The chain carries TRBV18 and TRBJ2-1; TRBD1 matches at 7 bases. The CDR3 is 18 residues long. Looked up from germline, CDR1 is KGHSH and CDR2 is LQKENI. The CDR3 bases are TGTGCCAGCTCACCGCAACCGGGACAGAGAAGCTCCTACAATGAGCAATTCTTC. The encoded protein is CASSPQPGQRSSYNEQFF. Full variable domain (missing parts from reference TRBV18 and TRBJ2-1): NAGVMQNPRHLVRRRGQEARLRCSPMKGHSHVYWYRQLPEEGLKFMVYLQKENIIDESGMPKERFSAEFPKEGPSILRIQQVVRGDSAAYFCASSPQPGQRSSYNEQFFGPGTRLTVL.

J is TRBJ1-1 and V is TRBV15, with 8 bases that match TRBD1. The junction had 11 bases not matched to a gene; V was cut back by 2 bases and J by 0 bases. The CDR3 is made up of 18 amino acids. CDR1 is LNHNV and CDR2 is YYDKDF in the germline V gene (reference sequence). For the CDR3, the DNA is TGTGCCACCAGCAGACTCCGAGGGACAGGACTTTTGAACACTGAAGCTTTCTTT. Amino acid sequence: CATSRLRGTGLLNTEAFF.

This chain uses TRBV5-1 with TRBJ2-1; D call uncertain. The CDR3 is made up of 16 amino acids. Trimming pared 3 bases from V and 0 bases from J, leaving 13 bases between. Germline V gene sequence: CDR1 SGHRS, CDR2 YFSETQ. CDR3 sequence: CASSWDHRDSYNEQFF. CDR3 DNA: TGCGCCAGCAGCTGGGATCACAGAGACTCCTACAATGAGCAGTTCTTC.

V and J are TRBV28 and TRBJ1-1; D is possibly TRBD1 (5 bases). Germline V gives CDR1 MDHEN, CDR2 SYDVKM. The CDR3 runs to 13 residues. V was cut by 2 bases and J by 11 bases, with 15 bases left in between. CDR3 sequence: CASSLRGASRAFF. CDR3 nucleotide sequence: TGTGCCAGCAGTTTAAGAGGGGCGTCGCGGGCTTTCTTT. Full variable domain (outside the CDR3, taken from reference TRBV28 and TRBJ1-1): DVKVTQSSRYLVKRTGEKVFLECVQDMDHENMFWYRQDPGLGLRLIYFSYDVKMKEKGDIPEGYSVSREKKERFSLILESASTNQTSMYLCASSLRGASRAFFGQGTRLTVV.

This sequence joins TRBV5-4 and TRBJ2-1; 9 positions agree with TRBD1. The ends lost 2 bases at V and 7 bases at J; junction bases unmatched: 10. The germline gives CDR1 SGHNT, CDR2 YYREEE (reference sequence). This CDR3 spans 16 amino acids. As DNA, the CDR3 is TGTGCCAGCAGCTTAATCGCGGACAGGGGCGGGAATGAGCAGTTCTTC. As protein: CASSLIADRGGNEQFF.

This clone showed up just once. The V call is TRBV4-1, the J call TRBJ2-7, with 7 bases that match TRBD2. The CDR3 contains 17 residues. V shed 0 bases, J shed 0 bases, and the junction held 8 bases outside the gene matches. Per the germline V gene, CDR1 is MGHRA and CDR2 is YSYEKL. In DNA form, the CDR3 reads TGCGCCAGCAGCCAAGAGAGGCCTAGCGGTTTCTCCTACGAGCAGTACTTC. The encoded protein is CASSQERPSGFSYEQYF.

CDR3 protein: CASRRTGEYYEQYF. CDR3 bases: TGTGCCAGCAGGCGGACAGGGGAGTACTACGAGCAGTACTTC. The chain is built from TRBV2 and TRBJ2-7; 9 bases line up with TRBD1. Germline lookup yields CDR1 SNHLY and CDR2 FYNNEI. Trimming removed 6 bases from V and 3 bases from J; junction bases left unmatched: 6. The CDR3 contains 14 residues.